This TCR beta chain was sequenced in a study of blood T cell repertoires in COVID-19. Study details: Acute and convalescent COVID-19 samples came from the United States, Italy and Spain. The cDNA or gDNA used as material had been derived from T cells, B-cell-depleted T cells, or PBMCs.

CDR1 is ENHRY and CDR2 is SYGVKD in the germline V gene. V shed 4 bases and J shed 1 base, with 13 bases lying between them. CDR3 length equals 15 residues. Original processing methods: Nucleated cell number was recorded as an estimate derived from reference gene primer amplification. TCRdb keeps only in-frame clones here, not all; method: immunoSEQ multiplex PCR. V and J calls and clone size are given by that table; D and trimming were obtained from the DNA. The data show under 150,000 clones, roughly 80% seen once. The origin of this receptor is a woman in her forties with acute or convalescent COVID-19. Sequencing was performed on peripheral blood. The chain joins TRBV10-3 to TRBJ1-1; D is unclear. The CDR3 sequence: CAISATGSENTEAFF. In DNA, the CDR3 is TGTGCCATCAGTGCAACGGGATCGGAGAACACTGAAGCTTTCTTT.